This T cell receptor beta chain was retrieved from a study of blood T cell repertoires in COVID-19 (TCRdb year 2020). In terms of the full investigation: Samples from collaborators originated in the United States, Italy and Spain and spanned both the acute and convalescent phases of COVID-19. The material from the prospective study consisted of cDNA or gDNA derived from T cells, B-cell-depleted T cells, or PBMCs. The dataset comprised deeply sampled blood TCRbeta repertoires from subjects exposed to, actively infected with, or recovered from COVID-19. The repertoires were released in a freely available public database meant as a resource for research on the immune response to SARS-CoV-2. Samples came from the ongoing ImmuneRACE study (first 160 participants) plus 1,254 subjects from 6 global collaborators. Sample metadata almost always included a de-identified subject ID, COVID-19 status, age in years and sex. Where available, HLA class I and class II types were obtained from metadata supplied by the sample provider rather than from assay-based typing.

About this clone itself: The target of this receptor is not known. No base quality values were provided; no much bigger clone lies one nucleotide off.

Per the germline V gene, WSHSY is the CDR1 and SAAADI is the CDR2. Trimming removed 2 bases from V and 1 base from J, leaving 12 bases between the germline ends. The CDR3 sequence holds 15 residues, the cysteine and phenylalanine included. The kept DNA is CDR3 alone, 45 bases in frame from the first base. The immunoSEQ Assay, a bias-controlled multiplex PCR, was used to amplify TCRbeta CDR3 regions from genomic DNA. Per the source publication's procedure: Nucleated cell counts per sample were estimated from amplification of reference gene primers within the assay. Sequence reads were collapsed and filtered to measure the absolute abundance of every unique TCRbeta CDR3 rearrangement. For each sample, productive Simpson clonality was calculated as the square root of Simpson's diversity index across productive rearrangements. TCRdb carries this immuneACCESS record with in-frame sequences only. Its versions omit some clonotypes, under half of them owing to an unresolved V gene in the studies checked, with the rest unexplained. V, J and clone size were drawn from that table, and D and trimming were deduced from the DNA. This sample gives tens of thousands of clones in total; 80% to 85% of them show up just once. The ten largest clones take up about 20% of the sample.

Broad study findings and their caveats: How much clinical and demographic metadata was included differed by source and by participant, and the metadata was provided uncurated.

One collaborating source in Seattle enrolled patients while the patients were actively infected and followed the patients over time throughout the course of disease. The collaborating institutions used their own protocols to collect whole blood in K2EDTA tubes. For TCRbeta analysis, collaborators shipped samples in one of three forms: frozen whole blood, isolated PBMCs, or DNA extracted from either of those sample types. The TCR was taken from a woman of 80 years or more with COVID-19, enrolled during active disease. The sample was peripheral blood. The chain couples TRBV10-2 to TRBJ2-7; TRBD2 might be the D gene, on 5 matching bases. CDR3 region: CASSEGIASSYEQYF. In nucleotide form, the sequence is TGCGCCAGCAGTGAGGGGATAGCGAGTTCCTACGAGCAGTACTTC.